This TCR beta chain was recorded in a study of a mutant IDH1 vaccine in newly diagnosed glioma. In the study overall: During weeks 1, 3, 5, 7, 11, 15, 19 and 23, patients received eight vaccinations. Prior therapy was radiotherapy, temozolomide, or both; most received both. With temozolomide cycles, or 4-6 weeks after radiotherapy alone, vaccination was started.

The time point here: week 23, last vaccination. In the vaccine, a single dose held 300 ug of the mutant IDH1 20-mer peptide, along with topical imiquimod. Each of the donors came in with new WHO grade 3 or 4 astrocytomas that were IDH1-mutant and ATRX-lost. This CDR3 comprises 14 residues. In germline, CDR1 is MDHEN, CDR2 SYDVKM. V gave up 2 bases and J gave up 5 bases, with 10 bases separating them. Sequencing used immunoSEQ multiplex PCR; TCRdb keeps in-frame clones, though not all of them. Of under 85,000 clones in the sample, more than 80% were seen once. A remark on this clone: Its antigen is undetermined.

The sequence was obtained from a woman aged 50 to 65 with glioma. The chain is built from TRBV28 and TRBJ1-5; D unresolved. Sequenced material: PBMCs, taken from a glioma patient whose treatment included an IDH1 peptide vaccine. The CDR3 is CASSLGPTDQPQHF. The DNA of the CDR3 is TGTGCCAGCAGTTTAGGCCCAACGGATCAGCCCCAGCATTTT.